The entry below gives a single T cell receptor beta chain sequence along with its context. The antigen is unknown. Time point: week 47, end of study. Mutant IDH1 20-mer peptide, at 300 ug, made up each vaccine dose, with topical imiquimod. Each patient was administered eight vaccinations, scheduled in weeks 1, 3, 5, 7, 11, 15, 19 and 23. The data belong to a study of a mutant IDH1 vaccine in newly diagnosed glioma. Study summary: Patients received vaccination from 4-6 weeks after radiotherapy alone, or with temozolomide cycles. Whole-study results and caveats: Immune responses induced by the vaccine were seen in around 93% of patients, spanning multiple MHC alleles. Shifts in the top peripheral T cell clonotypes seemed unrelated to pseudoprogression.

The table came from immunoSEQ multiplex PCR; TCRdb's copy has only in-frame clones and leaves some out. The sample has 90,000 to 100,000 clones, roughly 89% seen once. The length of the CDR3 is 13 residues. Germline values: CDR1 SEHNR, CDR2 FQNEAQ (reference sequence). Trimming removed 5 bases from V and 4 bases from J, with 12 bases in between. The rearrangement joins TRBV7-9 to TRBJ2-7; the D gene could be TRBD1 or TRBD2 (5 bases each). This TCR came from a woman aged 50 to 60 with glioma. Sequencing used PBMCs, obtained from a glioma patient whose treatment included an IDH1 peptide vaccine. CDR3 sequence (DNA): TGTGCCAGCAGCCCTTTATGGGGGTACGAGCAGTACTTC. Protein: CASSPLWGYEQYF.